This TCR beta chain comes out of a study of cytomegalovirus exposure and HLA in healthy donors. Produced via immunoSEQ multiplex PCR; TCRdb's table is partial and in-frame only. The data hold fewer than 80,000 clones, with over 95% observed a single time. Study-wide results and caveats: Overall, roughly 170 TCR beta chains were annotated as cytomegalovirus-associated.

The trim removed 0 bases at V and 6 bases at J, leaving 9 bases unmatched. The CDR3 extends over 17 amino acids. CDR1 SGHDN and CDR2 FVKESK come from the germline V gene. In regard to this clone: Its antigen is still unknown.

The chain has TRBV14 and TRBJ2-2; 8 bases match TRBD2. The source is a woman aged 18-29 years in good health and CMV-seropositive. The material sequenced was PBMCs. The CDR3 bases are TGTGCCAGCAGCCAAGATAGGGGGACTAGGAAGGCCGGGGAGCTGTTTTTT. This gives the protein CASSQDRGTRKAGELFF.